Following are 27 T cell receptor beta chains from one sample sequenced in a study of identical twins. TCRdb used MiXCR to reprocess the 5' RACE reads, holding one entry per CDR3 protein. The table records about 790,000 distinct CDR3 sequences, 18% of them present only once. These data are also associated with another study on T cells expressing NK-cell markers.

Sequenced: PBMCs. The source of these receptors is a woman between 18 and 29 years old in good health.

This clonotype appeared a few times. This chain uses TRBV7-2 with TRBJ2-6, with no clear D. Germline V gene sequence: CDR1 SGHTA, CDR2 FQGNSA. V was pared by 6 bases and J by 0 bases, with 9 bases between. The CDR3 extends over 15 amino acids. CDR3: CASRSLASGANVLTF. The CDR3 coding sequence is TGTGCCAGCAGATCGTTAGCCTCTGGGGCCAACGTCCTGACTTTC.

In this sample, this clonotype turned up a few times. The V gene is TRBV12-3 or TRBV12-4, the J gene TRBJ1-2; no firm D call. Trimming pared 6 bases from V and 8 bases from J, leaving 7 bases between. This CDR3 has 10 amino acids. CDR3 nucleotide sequence: TGTGCCAGCAGCCGATCGGGCTACACCTTC. Protein sequence: CASSRSGYTF.

The gene calls are TRBV7-9 and TRBJ2-1, with 11 bases lining up with TRBD2. There are 15 residues in the CDR3. CDR1 and CDR2 (germline): SEHNR, FQNEAQ (reference sequence). The junction had 3 bases not matched to a gene; V was cut back by 4 bases and J by 4 bases. The CDR3 DNA follows: TGTGCCAGCAGCTGGACTAGCGGGTATTACAATGAGCAGTTCTTC. Its protein product is CASSWTSGYYNEQFF.

The chain is built from TRBV6-5 and TRBJ2-3, with D possibly being TRBD1 or TRBD2 (5 bases each). CDR1 and CDR2 from the germline V gene are MNHEY and SVGAGI. This CDR3 region has 14 residues. V was cut by 2 bases and J by 3 bases, with 9 bases left in between. As DNA, the CDR3 is TGTGCCAGCAGTTACGGGACGGCTACAGATACGCAGTATTTT. This sequence encodes CASSYGTATDTQYF.

This clonotype was detected only a few times. J is TRBJ1-1 and V is TRBV18; D is ambiguous. Deletions cut 1 base from V and 7 bases from J, with 7 bases between. The length of the CDR3 is 12 residues. Germline V CDR1 and CDR2: KGHSH, LQKENI. The CDR3 region has the DNA TGTGCCAGCTCACCACGGACGGGTGAAGCTTTCTTT. Residues: CASSPRTGEAFF.

This clonotype was counted a few times. The chain recombines TRBV6-2 or TRBV6-3 with TRBJ2-2; the D gene is possibly TRBD2 (5 bases). Germline values: CDR1 MNHEY, CDR2 SVGEGT. Between the trimmed V and J ends, which lost 0 bases and 4 bases, there was a span of 9 bases. This CDR3 is 15 amino acids long. The CDR3 DNA is TGTGCCAGCAGTTACTCCCTGGACTTCACCGGGGAGCTGTTTTTT. This gives the protein CASSYSLDFTGELFF.

The chain recombines TRBV5-1 with TRBJ2-1; tentatively, D is TRBD2 (7 bases). V lost 4 bases and J lost 4, with 15 bases in between. The germline V gene encodes CDR1 SGHRS and CDR2 YFSETQ. The CDR3 is 15 amino acids. The DNA of the CDR3 is TGCGCCAGCAGCCCCTCGGGGGGCCGGTACAATGAGCAGTTCTTC. It encodes CASSPSGGRYNEQFF.

V and J are TRBV5-1 and TRBJ2-3; 9 bases line up with TRBD2. The CDR3 is made up of 15 amino acids. Germline CDR1 and CDR2: SGHRS and YFSETQ. Trimming removed 4 bases from V and 4 bases from J; junction bases left unmatched: 7. This chain's CDR3 is CASSSSGGKADTQYF. The CDR3 coding sequence is TGCGCCAGCAGCAGTAGCGGGGGAAAAGCAGATACGCAGTATTTT.

The chain has TRBV4-3 and TRBJ2-7; maybe TRBD2 (8 bases). Germline CDR1 is LGHNA and CDR2 is YSLEER. V shed 3 bases and J shed 7 bases, with 16 bases lying between them. CDR3 length: 14 amino acids. CDR3 nucleotides: TGCGCCAGCAGCCAGGGGACTAGGGGGCGGGAGCAGTACTTC. Protein: CASSQGTRGREQYF.

The CDR3 DNA follows: TGTGCCAGCAGCTTAGGTCCTAGCCGCCCCACAGATACGCAGTATTTT. Amino acids: CASSLGPSRPTDTQYF. V and J are TRBV7-7 and TRBJ2-3, with D possibly TRBD2 on 5 matching bases. Germline V gene lookup returns CDR1 SSHAT and CDR2 FNYEAQ (reference sequence). Deletions cut 1 base from V and 2 bases from J, with 13 bases between. This CDR3 has 16 amino acids.

This clonotype appeared a few times. The chain uses TRBV3-1 and TRBJ2-1; no clear D gene. Trimming stripped 5 bases from V and 2 bases from J, with 7 bases between. The CDR3 sequence is 13 residues long. Germline loops: CDR1 LGHDT, CDR2 YNNKEL (reference sequence). For the CDR3, the DNA is TGTGCCAGCAGCAGCCGGGCCTACAATGAGCAGTTCTTC. Translation: CASSSRAYNEQFF.

The chain recombines TRBV6-2 or TRBV6-3 with TRBJ1-3; no reliable D call. V dropped 7 bases and J dropped 1 base, with 14 bases sitting between them. The CDR3 extends over 15 amino acids. From germline, CDR1 is MNHEY and CDR2 SVGEGT. The CDR3 spells CASNAPAASGNTIYF. The CDR3 DNA reads as TGTGCCAGCAATGCGCCAGCGGCTTCTGGAAACACCATATATTTT.

The rearrangement links TRBV7-2 to TRBJ2-7; the match to TRBD2 covers 8 bases. The V segment lost 5 bases and the J segment 3 bases; nucleotides outside the gene matches: 6. The germline gives CDR1 SGHTA, CDR2 FQGNSA. The CDR3 totals 14 residues. CDR3 in amino acids: CASSVSGRLYEQYF. CDR3 sequence (DNA): TGTGCCAGCAGCGTAAGCGGGAGACTCTACGAGCAGTACTTC.

J is TRBJ2-2 and V is TRBV7-3; TRBD1 matches at 7 bases. V shed 5 bases and J 3 bases; nucleotides not matched to a gene: 6. This CDR3 is 15 amino acids long. Germline CDR1 is SGHTA and CDR2 is FQGTGA. CDR3 sequence reads: CASSPGDSYTGELFF. In DNA form, the CDR3 reads TGTGCCAGCAGCCCCGGGGACAGTTACACCGGGGAGCTGTTTTTT.

The rearrangement joins TRBV10-2 to TRBJ2-1; D is perhaps TRBD2 (6 bases). The germline V gene has CDR1 WSHSY and CDR2 SAAADI. V was trimmed by 10 bases and J by 6 bases, leaving 16 bases between them. This CDR3 spans 13 amino acids. CDR3 coding DNA: TGCGCCACCGGAGGGTATGAGGTCAATGAGCAGTTCTTC. It codes for CATGGYEVNEQFF.

The V and J genes are TRBV11-2 and TRBJ2-1; 9 bases agree with TRBD1. Germline CDR1 and CDR2: SGHAT and FQNNGV. The CDR3 is 15 amino acids. Losses at the gene ends were 3 bases for V and 6 bases for J; bases not matched to a gene: 6. The CDR3: CASSFRTGATNEQFF. The CDR3 DNA reads TGTGCCAGCAGCTTCAGGACAGGGGCTACCAATGAGCAGTTCTTC.

This clonotype was counted only a few times. The chain combines TRBV12-3 or TRBV12-4 with TRBJ1-3; D is undetermined. Trimming cost V 3 bases and J 0 bases, with 15 bases left between them. The CDR3 loop spans 17 amino acids. CDR3 sequence (DNA): TGTGCCAGCAGTTTGAAGGAGGGTTTAAGCTCTGGAAACACCATATATTTT. This sequence encodes CASSLKEGLSSGNTIYF.

This clonotype has just a few counts. V and J are TRBV29-1 and TRBJ2-3; no definite D call. V dropped 4 bases and J dropped 1 base, with 6 bases sitting between them. The CDR3 spans 12 residues. Germline values: CDR1 SQVTM, CDR2 ANQGSEA. The CDR3 sequence: CSVARGTDTQYF. The DNA for the CDR3 is TGCAGCGTTGCCCGTGGCACAGATACGCAGTATTTT.

V is TRBV20-1 and J is TRBJ2-5; D might be TRBD1 (6 bases). V lost 6 bases and J 1 base, leaving 15 bases between the germline ends. Germline CDR1 DFQATT, CDR2 SNEGSKA (reference sequence). The CDR3 contains 14 residues. The CDR3 DNA sequence: TGCAGTGCCCTTAGGGACACATTCCAAGAGACCCAGTACTTC. Protein product: CSALRDTFQETQYF.

The chain employs TRBV7-3 and TRBJ2-2, with D maybe TRBD2 (6 bases). The CDR3 has 17 amino acids. Trimming took off 1 base at V and 0 bases at J, with 12 bases between the two ends. The germline V gene has CDR1 SGHTA and CDR2 FQGTGA. The CDR3 is CASSLISLASNTGELFF. The DNA of the CDR3 is TGTGCCAGCAGCTTAATCTCACTAGCCTCGAACACCGGGGAGCTGTTTTTT.

Notes on this clonotype: The junction departs from germline at one end; a sequencing error may be responsible. The chain combines TRBV20-1 with TRBJ2-1; 8 nucleotides agree with TRBD2. This CDR3 comprises 15 residues. Germline V gene sequence: CDR1 DFQATT, CDR2 SNEGSKA (reference sequence). DNA for the CDR3: TGCAGTGCCCCACCCAGCGGGGGCTCCCACAATGAGCAGTTCTTC. It specifies CSAPPSGGSHNEQFF.

The chain combines TRBV20-1 with TRBJ2-7; TRBD1 might be the D (6 bases). V was trimmed by 7 bases and J by 3 bases, leaving 13 bases between them. This CDR3 has 12 amino acids. Germline V gene lookup returns CDR1 DFQATT and CDR2 SNEGSKA (reference sequence). The CDR3 reads CSGITGIYEQYF. CDR3 DNA: TGCAGTGGGATAACAGGGATCTACGAGCAGTACTTC.

This clonotype was recorded a few times. The chain links TRBV7-9 to TRBJ1-2; D gene unclear. CDR1 is SEHNR, CDR2 FQNEAQ, per germline (reference sequence). V was cut by 3 bases and J by 6 bases, with 8 bases left in between. The CDR3 totals 12 residues. The CDR3 protein is CASSLASNGYTF. Written as DNA, the CDR3 is TGTGCCAGCAGCTTGGCTAGCAATGGCTACACCTTC.

V gene TRBV6-2 or TRBV6-3 combines with J gene TRBJ2-4; TRBD1 might be the D (5 bases). The CDR3 is made up of 15 amino acids. Trimming shortened V by 2 bases and J by 8 bases, and 16 bases separated the two germline ends. CDR1 and CDR2 (germline): MNHEY, SVGEGT. CDR3 amino acids: CASSYQGWFEHIQYF. CDR3 nucleotide sequence: TGTGCCAGCAGTTACCAGGGTTGGTTCGAACACATTCAGTACTTC.

This clonotype was recorded a few times. V usage is TRBV7-2 and J usage is TRBJ2-3, with 7 bases fitting TRBD2. Germline V CDR1 and CDR2: SGHTA, FQGNSA. J lost 4 bases, V lost 5 bases, and 6 bases had no gene match. The CDR3 contains 14 residues. The CDR3 DNA reads as TGTGCCAGCAGCGGGAGGGCCACCCCAGATACGCAGTATTTT. Protein: CASSGRATPDTQYF.

This clonotype was seen a handful of times. The chain is built from TRBV12-3 or TRBV12-4 and TRBJ1-1; D gene uncertain. V was pared by 7 bases and J by 0 bases, with 12 bases between. This CDR3 is built from 14 residues. The CDR3 nucleotides read TGTGCCAGCAACCTACCACCCCTGAACACTGAAGCTTTCTTT. Translating gives CASNLPPLNTEAFF.

The chain couples TRBV12-3 or TRBV12-4 to TRBJ1-1; possibly TRBD1 for D (5 bases). CDR3 length equals 14 residues. V lost 5 bases and J 4 bases, leaving 14 bases between the germline ends. For the CDR3, the DNA is TGTGCCAGCAGTCAGCGTGCGGGGACCACTGAAGCTTTCTTT. Protein product: CASSQRAGTTEAFF.